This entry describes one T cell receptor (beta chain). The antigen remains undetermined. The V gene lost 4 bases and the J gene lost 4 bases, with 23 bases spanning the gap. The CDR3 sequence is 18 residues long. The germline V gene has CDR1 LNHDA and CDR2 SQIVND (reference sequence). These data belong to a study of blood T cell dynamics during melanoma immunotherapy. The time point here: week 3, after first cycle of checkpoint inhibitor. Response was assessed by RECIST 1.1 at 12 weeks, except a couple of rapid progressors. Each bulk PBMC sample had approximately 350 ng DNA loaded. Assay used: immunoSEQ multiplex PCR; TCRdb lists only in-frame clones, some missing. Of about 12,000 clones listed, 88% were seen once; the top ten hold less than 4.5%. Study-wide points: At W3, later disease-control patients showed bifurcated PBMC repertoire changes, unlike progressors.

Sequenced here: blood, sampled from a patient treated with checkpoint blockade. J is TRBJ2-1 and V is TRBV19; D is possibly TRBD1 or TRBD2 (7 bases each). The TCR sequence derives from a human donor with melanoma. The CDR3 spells CASSNLQGMGGIYNEQFF. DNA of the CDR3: TGTGCCAGTAGTAATTTACAGGGGATGGGGGGGATATACAATGAGCAGTTCTTC.